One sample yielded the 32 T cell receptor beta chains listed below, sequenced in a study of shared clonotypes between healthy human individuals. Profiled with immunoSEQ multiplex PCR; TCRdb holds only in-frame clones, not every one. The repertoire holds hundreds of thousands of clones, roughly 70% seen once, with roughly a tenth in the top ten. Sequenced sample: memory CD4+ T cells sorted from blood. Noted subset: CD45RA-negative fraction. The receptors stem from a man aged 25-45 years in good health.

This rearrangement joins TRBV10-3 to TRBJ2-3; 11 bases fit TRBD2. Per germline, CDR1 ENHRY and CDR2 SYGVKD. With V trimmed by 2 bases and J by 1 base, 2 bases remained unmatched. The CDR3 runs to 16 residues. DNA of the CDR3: TGTGCCATCAGTGAGACTAGCGGGAGAGGCACAGATACGCAGTATTTT. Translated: CAISETSGRGTDTQYF.

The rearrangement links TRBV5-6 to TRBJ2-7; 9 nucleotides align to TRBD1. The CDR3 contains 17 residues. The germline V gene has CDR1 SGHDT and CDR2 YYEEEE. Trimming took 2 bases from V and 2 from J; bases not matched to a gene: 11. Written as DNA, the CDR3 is TGTGCCAGCAGCTTAGATAAAATGGGACAGGGACCCTACGAGCAGTACTTC. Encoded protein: CASSLDKMGQGPYEQYF.

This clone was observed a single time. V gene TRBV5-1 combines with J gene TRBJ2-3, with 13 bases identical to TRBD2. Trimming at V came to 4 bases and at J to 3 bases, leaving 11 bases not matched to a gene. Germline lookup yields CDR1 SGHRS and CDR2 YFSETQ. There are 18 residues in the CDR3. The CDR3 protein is CASSVPLGLAGRTDTQYF. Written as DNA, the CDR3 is TGCGCCAGCAGCGTACCGTTGGGACTAGCGGGAAGGACAGATACGCAGTATTTT.

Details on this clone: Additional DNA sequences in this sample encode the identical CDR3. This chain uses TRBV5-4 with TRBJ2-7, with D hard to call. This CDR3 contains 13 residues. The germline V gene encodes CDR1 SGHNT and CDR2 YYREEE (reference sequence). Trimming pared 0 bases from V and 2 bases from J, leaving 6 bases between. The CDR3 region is CASSLGHAYEQYF. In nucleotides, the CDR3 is TGTGCCAGCAGCTTGGGACATGCCTACGAGCAGTACTTC.

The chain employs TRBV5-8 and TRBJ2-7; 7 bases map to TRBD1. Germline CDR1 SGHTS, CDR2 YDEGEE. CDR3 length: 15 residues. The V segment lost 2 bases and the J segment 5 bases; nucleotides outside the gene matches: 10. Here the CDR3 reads CASSFRQGEGNEQYF. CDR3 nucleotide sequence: TGTGCCAGCAGCTTCAGACAGGGCGAGGGTAACGAGCAGTACTTC.

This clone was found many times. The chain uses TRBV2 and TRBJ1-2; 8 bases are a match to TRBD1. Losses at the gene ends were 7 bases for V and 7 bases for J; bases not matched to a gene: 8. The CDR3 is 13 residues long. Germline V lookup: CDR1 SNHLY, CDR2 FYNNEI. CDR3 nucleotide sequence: TGTGCCAGCATTACGACAGGGGCTTCTGGCTACACCTTC. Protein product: CASITTGASGYTF. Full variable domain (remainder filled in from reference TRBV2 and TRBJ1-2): EPEVTQTPSHQVTQMGQEVILRCVPISNHLYFYWYRQILGQKVEFLVSFYNNEISEKSEIFDDQFSVERPDGSNFTLKIRSTKLEDSAMYFCASITTGASGYTFGSGTRLTVV.

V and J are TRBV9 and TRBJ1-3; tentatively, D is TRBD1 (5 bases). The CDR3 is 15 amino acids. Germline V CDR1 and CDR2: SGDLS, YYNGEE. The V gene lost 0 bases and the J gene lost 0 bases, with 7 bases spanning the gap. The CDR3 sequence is CASSVATGSGNTIYF. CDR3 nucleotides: TGTGCCAGCAGCGTAGCTACAGGCTCTGGAAACACCATATATTTT.

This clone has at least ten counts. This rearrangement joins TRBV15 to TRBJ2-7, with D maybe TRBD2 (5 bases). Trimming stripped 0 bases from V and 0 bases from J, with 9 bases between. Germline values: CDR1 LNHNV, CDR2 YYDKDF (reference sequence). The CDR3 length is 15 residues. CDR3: CATSRELGISYEQYF. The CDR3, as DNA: TGTGCCACCAGCAGAGAACTCGGGATCTCCTACGAGCAGTACTTC.

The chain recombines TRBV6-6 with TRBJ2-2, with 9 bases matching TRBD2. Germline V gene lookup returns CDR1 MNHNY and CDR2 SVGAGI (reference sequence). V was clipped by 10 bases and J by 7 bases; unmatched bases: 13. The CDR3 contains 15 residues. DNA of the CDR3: TGTGCCACCTTGCGGGAGGGCCTTATAAACGGGGAGCTGTTTTTT. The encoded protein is CATLREGLINGELFF.

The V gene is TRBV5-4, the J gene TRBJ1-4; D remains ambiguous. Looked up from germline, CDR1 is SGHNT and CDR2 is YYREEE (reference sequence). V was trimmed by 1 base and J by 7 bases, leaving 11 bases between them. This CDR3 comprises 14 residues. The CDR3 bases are TGTGCCAGCAGCTTGTTTGGTACCAGTGAAAAACTGTTTTTT. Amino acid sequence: CASSLFGTSEKLFF. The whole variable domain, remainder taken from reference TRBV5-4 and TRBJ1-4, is ETGVTQSPTHLIKTRGQQVTLRCSSQSGHNTVSWYQQALGQGPQFIFQYYREEENGRGNFPPRFSGLQFPNYSSELNVNALELDDSALYLCASSLFGTSEKLFFGSGTQLSVL.

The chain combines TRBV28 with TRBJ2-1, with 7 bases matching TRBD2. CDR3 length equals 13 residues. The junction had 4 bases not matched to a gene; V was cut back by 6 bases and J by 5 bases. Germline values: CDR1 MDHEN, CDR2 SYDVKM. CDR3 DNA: TGTGCCAGCAGAGCGGGACGGCACAATGAGCAGTTCTTC. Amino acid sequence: CASRAGRHNEQFF.

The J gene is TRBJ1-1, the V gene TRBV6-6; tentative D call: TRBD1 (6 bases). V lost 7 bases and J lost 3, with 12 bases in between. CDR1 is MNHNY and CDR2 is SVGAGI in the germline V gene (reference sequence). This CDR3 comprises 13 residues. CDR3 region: CASILQGDTEAFF. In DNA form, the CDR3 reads TGTGCCAGCATTCTACAGGGCGACACTGAAGCTTTCTTT.

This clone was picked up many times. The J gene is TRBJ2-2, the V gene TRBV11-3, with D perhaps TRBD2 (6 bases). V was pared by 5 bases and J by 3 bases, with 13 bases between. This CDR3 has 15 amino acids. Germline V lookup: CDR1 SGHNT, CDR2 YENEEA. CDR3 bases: TGTGCCAGCAGCGGTTCCGGGACTTACACCGGGGAGCTGTTTTTT. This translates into CASSGSGTYTGELFF.

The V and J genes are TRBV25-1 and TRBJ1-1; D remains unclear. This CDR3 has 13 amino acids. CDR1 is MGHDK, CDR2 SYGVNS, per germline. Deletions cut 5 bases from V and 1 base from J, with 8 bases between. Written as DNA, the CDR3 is TGTGCCAGCAGTCCCGAGTGGAACACTGAAGCTTTCTTT. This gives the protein CASSPEWNTEAFF.

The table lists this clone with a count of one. The CDR3 is CASSLGGAGELFF. In DNA, the CDR3 is TGTGCCAGCAGCTTGGGGGGGGCCGGGGAGCTGTTTTTT. The V call is TRBV5-4, the J call TRBJ2-2; D possibly corresponds to TRBD2 (6 bases). V lost 0 bases and J 6 bases, leaving 6 bases between the germline ends. The V gene's germline CDR1 is SGHNT and CDR2 YYREEE (reference sequence). This CDR3 is 13 amino acids long.

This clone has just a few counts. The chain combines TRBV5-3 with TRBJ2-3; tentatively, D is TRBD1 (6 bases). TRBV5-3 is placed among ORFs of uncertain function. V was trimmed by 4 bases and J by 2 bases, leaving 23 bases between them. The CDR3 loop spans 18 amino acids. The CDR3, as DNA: TGTGCCAGAAGCCCAAATCACCTCGGGACAAACCACACAGATACGCAGTATTTT. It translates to CARSPNHLGTNHTDTQYF.

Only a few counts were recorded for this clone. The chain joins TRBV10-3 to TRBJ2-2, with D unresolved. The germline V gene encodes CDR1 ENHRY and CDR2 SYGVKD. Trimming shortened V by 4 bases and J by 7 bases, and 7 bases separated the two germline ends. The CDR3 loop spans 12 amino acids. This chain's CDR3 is CAISGNDGELFF. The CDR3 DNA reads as TGTGCCATCAGTGGGAACGACGGGGAGCTGTTTTTT.

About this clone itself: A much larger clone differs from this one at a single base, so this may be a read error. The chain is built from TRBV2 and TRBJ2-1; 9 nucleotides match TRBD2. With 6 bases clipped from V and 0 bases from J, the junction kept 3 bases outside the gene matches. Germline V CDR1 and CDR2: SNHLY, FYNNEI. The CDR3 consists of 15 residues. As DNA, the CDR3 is TGTGCCAGCAGCGGTAGCGGGAGCTCCTACAATGAGCAGTTCTTC. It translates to CASSGSGSSYNEQFF.

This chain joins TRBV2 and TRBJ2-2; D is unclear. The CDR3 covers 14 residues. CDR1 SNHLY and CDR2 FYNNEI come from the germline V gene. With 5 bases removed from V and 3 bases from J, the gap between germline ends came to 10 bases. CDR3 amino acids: CASSPVGDTGELFF. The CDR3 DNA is TGTGCCAGCAGTCCTGTTGGTGACACCGGGGAGCTGTTTTTT. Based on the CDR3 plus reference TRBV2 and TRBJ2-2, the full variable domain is EPEVTQTPSHQVTQMGQEVILRCVPISNHLYFYWYRQILGQKVEFLVSFYNNEISEKSEIFDDQFSVERPDGSNFTLKIRSTKLEDSAMYFCASSPVGDTGELFFGEGSRLTVL.

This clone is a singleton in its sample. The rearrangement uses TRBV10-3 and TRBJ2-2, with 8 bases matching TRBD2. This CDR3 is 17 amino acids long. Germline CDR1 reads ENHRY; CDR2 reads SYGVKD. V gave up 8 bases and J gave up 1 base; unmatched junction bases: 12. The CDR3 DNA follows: TGTGCCATCTCCTTTCCCCGTGGGACTAGGAACACCGGGGAGCTGTTTTTT. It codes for CAISFPRGTRNTGELFF.

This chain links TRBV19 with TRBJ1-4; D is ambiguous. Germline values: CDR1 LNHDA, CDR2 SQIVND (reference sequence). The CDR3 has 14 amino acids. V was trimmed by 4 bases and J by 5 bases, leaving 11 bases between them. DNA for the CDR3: TGTGCCAGTAGTAGACAACTTCAAAATGAAAAACTGTTTTTT. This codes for CASSRQLQNEKLFF.

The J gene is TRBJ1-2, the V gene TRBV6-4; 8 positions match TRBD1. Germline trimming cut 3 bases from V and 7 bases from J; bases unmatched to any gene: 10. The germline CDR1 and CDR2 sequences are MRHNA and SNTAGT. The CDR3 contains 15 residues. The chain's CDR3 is CASSDVARQGSGYTF. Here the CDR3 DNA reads TGTGCCAGCAGTGATGTGGCAAGACAGGGGTCTGGCTACACCTTC.

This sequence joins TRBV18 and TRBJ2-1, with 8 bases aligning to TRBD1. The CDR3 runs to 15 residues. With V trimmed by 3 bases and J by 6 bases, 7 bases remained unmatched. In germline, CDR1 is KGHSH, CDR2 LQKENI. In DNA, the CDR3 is TGTGCCAGCTCACCCCGCCGGACAGGGTTCAATGAGCAGTTCTTC. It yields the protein CASSPRRTGFNEQFF.

The CDR3 DNA follows: TGTGCCAGCAGCTTGGGGGCGGGGTCATACGAGCAGTACTTC. This encodes CASSLGAGSYEQYF. This chain connects TRBV5-6 to TRBJ2-7, with D perhaps TRBD2 (6 bases). V dropped 0 bases and J dropped 4 bases, with 11 bases sitting between them. Looked up from germline, CDR1 is SGHDT and CDR2 is YYEEEE. The length of the CDR3 is 14 residues. The full variable domain, in which reference TRBV5-6 and TRBJ2-7 provide the parts outside the CDR3, is DAGVTQSPTHLIKTRGQQVTLRCSPKSGHDTVSWYQQALGQGPQFIFQYYEEEERQRGNFPDRFSGHQFPNYSSELNVNALLLGDSALYLCASSLGAGSYEQYFGPGTRLTVT.

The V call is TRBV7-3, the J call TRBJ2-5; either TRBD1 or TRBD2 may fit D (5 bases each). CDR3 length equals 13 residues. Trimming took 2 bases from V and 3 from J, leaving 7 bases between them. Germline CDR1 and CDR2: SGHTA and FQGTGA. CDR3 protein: CASSLRGKETQYF. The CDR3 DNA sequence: TGTGCCAGCAGCTTACGGGGCAAAGAGACCCAGTACTTC.

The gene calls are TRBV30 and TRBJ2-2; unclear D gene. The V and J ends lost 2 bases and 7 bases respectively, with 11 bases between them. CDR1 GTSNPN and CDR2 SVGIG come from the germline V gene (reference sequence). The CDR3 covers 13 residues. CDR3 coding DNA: TGTGCCTGGAGTTACCGGAGTGGCGGGGAGCTGTTTTTT. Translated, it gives CAWSYRSGGELFF.

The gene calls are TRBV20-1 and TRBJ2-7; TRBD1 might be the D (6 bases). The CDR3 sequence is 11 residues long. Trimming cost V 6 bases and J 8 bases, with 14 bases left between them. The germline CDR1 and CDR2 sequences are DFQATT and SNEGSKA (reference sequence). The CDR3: CSARTGLKQYF. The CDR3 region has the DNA TGCAGTGCGAGAACAGGGTTGAAGCAGTACTTC.

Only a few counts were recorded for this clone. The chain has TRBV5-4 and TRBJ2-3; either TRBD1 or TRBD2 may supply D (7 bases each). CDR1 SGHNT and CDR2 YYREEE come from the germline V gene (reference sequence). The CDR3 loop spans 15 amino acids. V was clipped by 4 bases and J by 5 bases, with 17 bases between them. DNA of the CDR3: TGTGCCAGCAGCCCGTCGGGCAGGGGGGGAGATACGCAGTATTTT. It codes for CASSPSGRGGDTQYF. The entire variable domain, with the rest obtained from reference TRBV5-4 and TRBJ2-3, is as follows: ETGVTQSPTHLIKTRGQQVTLRCSSQSGHNTVSWYQQALGQGPQFIFQYYREEENGRGNFPPRFSGLQFPNYSSELNVNALELDDSALYLCASSPSGRGGDTQYFGPGTRLTVL.

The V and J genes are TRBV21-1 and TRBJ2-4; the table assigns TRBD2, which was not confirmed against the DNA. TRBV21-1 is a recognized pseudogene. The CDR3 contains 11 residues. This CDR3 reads CASKRMNIQYF. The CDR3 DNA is TGTGCCAGCAAGAGGATGAACATTCAGTACTTC.

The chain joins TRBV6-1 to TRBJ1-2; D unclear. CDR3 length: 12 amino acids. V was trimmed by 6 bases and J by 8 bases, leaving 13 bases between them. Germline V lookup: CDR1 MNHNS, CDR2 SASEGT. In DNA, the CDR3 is TGTGCCAGCAGCCGACCATTAGAAGGCTACACCTTC. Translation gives CASSRPLEGYTF.

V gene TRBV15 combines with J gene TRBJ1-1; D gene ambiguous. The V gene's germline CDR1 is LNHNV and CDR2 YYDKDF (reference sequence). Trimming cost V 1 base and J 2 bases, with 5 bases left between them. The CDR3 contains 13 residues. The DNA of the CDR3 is TGTGCCACCAGCAGAGGATTTAACACTGAAGCTTTCTTT. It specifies CATSRGFNTEAFF. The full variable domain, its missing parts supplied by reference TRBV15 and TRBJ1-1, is DAMVIQNPRYQVTQFGKPVTLSCSQTLNHNVMYWYQQKSSQAPKLLFHYYDKDFNNEADTPDNFQSRRPNTSFCFLDIRSPGLGDTAMYLCATSRGFNTEAFFGQGTRLTVV.

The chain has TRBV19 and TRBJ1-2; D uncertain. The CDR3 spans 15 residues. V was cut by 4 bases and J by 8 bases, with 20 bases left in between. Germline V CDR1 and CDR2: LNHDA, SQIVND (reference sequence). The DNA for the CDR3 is TGTGCCAGTAGTACCGCCTCCTTGACCGCGAGGGGCTACACCTTC. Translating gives CASSTASLTARGYTF.